The TCR beta chain described here comes from a study of T cells in Graves' hyperthyroidism and ophthalmopathy (dated by TCRdb to about 2019). Context from the whole study: Peripheral blood was collected at initial diagnosis, before any treatment. To identify TCR V-J signatures that set the groups apart, the researchers used a discovery cohort of about a hundred patients, made up of 43 with Graves' ophthalmopathy and 57 with stable Graves' hyperthyroidism. Prospective prediction of ophthalmopathy was tested in an independent validation cohort of fewer than 20 hyperthyroidism patients and 15 to 17 patients who later progressed to ophthalmopathy. The roughly 94 discovery patients were randomly divided into training and test sets at a 7:3 ratio. The study also compared thyroid tissue and blood T-cell repertoires from a handful of Graves' hyperthyroidism patients. After blood sampling, hyperthyroidism patients were treated with methimazole at a starting dose of 30 mg daily, and ophthalmopathy patients were treated with high-dose intravenous methylprednisolone. The paper describes TCR Vbeta CDR3 sequencing of 135 peripheral blood samples, made up of roughly 45 ophthalmopathy patients, more than 70 hyperthyroidism patients and 17 progressor patients.

A patient counted as having stable Graves' hyperthyroidism if no progression to ophthalmopathy occurred over 18 months of follow-up. Hyperthyroidism patients were newly diagnosed, with disease duration under 2 months, and aged 18 to 65 years. Exclusion was applied to patients with uncontrolled infections, other autoimmune diseases, pregnancy or lactation. Diagnoses relied on clinical symptoms, serum thyroxine and TRAb, thyroid ultrasound and orbital computed tomography. PBMCs were separated from roughly 9.6 ml of fresh peripheral blood using Ficoll-Paque density gradient centrifugation. Total RNA was extracted using Trizol reagent, and RNA quality was assessed on an Agilent 2100 Bioanalyzer. What the work shows at the level of the full study, not this receptor alone: Most expanded thyroid clonotypes (frequency above 0.001) were also detected in blood, a finding suggesting that blood repertoires may reflect thyroid immune responses. A model built on a 13 V-J signature distinguished ophthalmopathy from stable hyperthyroidism, reaching roughly 88% sensitivity and approximately 83% specificity in cross-validation and 80%/75% in testing. No statistical method was used to set the sample size in advance, and investigators knew the group allocation. During validation, the model predicted progression to ophthalmopathy a median of around six months ahead of onset, with almost 71% sensitivity and roughly 72% specificity.

The TCR beta CDR3 regions were amplified from RNA transcripts. A first-round RT-PCR of the TCR CDR3 used the HTBI primer set with the Qiagen OneStep RT-PCR kit. A second multiplex PCR round built the libraries, followed by size selection and purification. The libraries were sequenced on an Illumina HiSeq2000 using paired-end 100 bp reads. Concerning the study's data processing: SOAPnuke was used to process the raw data, removing reads that contained adapters or uncalled bases, had a mean Phred below 15, or lacked an exact match to the constant primer or identifier. High-quality paired reads were merged using COPE v1.2.5, and each unique nucleotide sequence was defined as a clonotype. MiTCR v1.1 was used to align the clonotypes against IMGT TRBV, TRBD and TRBJ reference segments. Only V-J combinations with frequency above 0.0001, covering 98% to 99.2% of repertoires, were analysed. The TCS score was defined as the ratio of F50 (clonal expansion) to E x V (chaos), calculated using BLOSUM62-based TCRdist between CDR3 peptides within each V-J. Welch's t-statistics and random forest reduced fewer than 600 V-J features to about 13, which were used in a naive Bayes classifier (R e1071). In-frame beta chains were kept once TCRdb had trimmed the public reads at Q25 with fastp and called clones with MiXCR. Every CDR3 protein is listed once, alongside the most common genes and DNA of its rows. TCRdb, rather than the study authors, made the V and J calls. The sample profile shows around 110,000 distinct CDR3 sequences; 15% to 20% of them were found once. 42% of the sample is taken by the ten largest.

The germline V gene encodes CDR1 MRHNA and CDR2 SNTAGT. V is reduced by 6 bases and J by 8 bases, leaving a spacing of 17 bases between them. Taken from cysteine to phenylalanine, the CDR3 has 14 residues. Only CDR3 DNA is held: 42 bases, read in frame from base 1. This clonotype was seen at least ten times. Its target antigen remains unknown. Base qualities were left out, and no much larger clone turns up one base away. This TCR was recovered from a woman aged 50 to 60 with Graves' hyperthyroidism. The chain links TRBV6-4 with TRBJ2-1; no D segment can be confidently identified. The sequenced sample was blood. The CDR3 protein: CASSPETERHEQFF. The DNA reads TGTGCCAGCAGCCCCGAGACCGAGAGGCATGAGCAGTTCTTC.